The clone carrying this TCR beta chain was detected only once. What it binds is not known. The data were taken from a study of response to subunit inactivated influenza vaccine. Study observations and caveats: Authors suggested seasonal influenza vaccinations each recruit few new T cells.

TCRdb reanalysed the RT-PCR reads using MiXCR and keeps one entry per CDR3 protein. The sample shows fewer than 700,000 distinct CDR3 sequences, roughly 13% of them seen only once. The CDR3 loop spans 12 amino acids. V was pared by 0 bases and J by 10 bases, with 8 bases between. Germline V gene data show CDR1 as SGHDT and CDR2 as YYEEEE. Sequencing used PBMCs from blood, obtained 40 to 50 days after vaccination. The TCR originated in a man aged 50-60 years who received an inactivated influenza vaccine. The rearrangement links TRBV5-6 to TRBJ2-1; the D is unclear. The CDR3 DNA follows: TGTGCCAGCAGCTTGGCCGGTTGGGAGCAGTTCTTC. The encoded protein is CASSLAGWEQFF.